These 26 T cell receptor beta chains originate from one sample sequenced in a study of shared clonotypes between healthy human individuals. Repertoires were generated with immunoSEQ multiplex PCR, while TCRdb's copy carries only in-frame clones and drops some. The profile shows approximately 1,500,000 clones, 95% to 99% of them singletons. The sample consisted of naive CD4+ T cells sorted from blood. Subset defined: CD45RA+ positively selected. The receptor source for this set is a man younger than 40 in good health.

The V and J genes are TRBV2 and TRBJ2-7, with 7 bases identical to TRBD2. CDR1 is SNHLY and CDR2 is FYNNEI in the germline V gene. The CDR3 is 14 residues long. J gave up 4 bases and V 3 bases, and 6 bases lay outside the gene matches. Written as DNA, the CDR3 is TGTGCCAGCAGTGAGGGTAGCGGGCCATACGAGCAGTACTTC. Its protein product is CASSEGSGPYEQYF.

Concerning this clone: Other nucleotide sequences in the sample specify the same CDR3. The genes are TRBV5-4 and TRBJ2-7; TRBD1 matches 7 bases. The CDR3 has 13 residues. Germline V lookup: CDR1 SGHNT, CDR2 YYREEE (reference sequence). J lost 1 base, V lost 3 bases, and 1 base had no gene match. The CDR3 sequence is CASSSGQSYEQYF. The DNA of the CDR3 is TGTGCCAGCAGCTCGGGACAGTCCTACGAGCAGTACTTC.

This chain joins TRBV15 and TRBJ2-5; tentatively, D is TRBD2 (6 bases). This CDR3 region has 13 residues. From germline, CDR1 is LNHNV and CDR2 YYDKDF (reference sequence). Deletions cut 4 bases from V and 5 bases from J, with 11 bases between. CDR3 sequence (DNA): TGTGCCACCAGCATGTGGGGGAGGGAGACCCAGTACTTC. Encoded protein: CATSMWGRETQYF.

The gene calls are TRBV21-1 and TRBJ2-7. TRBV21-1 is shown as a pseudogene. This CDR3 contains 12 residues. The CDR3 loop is CASSTTRWEQYF. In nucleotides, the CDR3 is TGTGCCAGCAGCACCACCCGCTGGGAGCAGTACTTC.

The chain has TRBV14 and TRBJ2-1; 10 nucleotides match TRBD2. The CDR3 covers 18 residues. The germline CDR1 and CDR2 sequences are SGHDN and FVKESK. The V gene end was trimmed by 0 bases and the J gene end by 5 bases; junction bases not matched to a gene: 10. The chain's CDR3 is CASSQEGRLAGIDNEQFF. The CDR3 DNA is TGTGCCAGCAGCCAAGAGGGACGACTAGCGGGCATCGACAATGAGCAGTTCTTC.

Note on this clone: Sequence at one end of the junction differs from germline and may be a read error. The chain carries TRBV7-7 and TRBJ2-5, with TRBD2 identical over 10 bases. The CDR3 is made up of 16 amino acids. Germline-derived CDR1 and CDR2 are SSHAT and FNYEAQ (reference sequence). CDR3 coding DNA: TGTGCTAGCAGCTTAGGGGCTAGCGGGAGTGCGGAGACCCAGTACTTC. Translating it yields CASSLGASGSAETQYF.

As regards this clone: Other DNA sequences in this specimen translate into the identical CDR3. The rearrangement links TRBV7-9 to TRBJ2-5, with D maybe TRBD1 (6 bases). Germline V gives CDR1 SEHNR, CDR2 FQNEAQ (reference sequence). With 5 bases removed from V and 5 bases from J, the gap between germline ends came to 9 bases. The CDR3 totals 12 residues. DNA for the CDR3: TGTGCCAGCAGCCCTCAGGGGGAGACCCAGTACTTC. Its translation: CASSPQGETQYF.

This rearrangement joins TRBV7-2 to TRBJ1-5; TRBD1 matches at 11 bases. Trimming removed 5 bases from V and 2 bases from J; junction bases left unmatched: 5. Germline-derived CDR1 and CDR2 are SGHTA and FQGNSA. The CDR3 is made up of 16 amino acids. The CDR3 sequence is CASSPGTGGGNQPQHF. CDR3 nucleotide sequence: TGTGCCAGCAGCCCGGGGACAGGGGGGGGCAATCAGCCCCAGCATTTT.

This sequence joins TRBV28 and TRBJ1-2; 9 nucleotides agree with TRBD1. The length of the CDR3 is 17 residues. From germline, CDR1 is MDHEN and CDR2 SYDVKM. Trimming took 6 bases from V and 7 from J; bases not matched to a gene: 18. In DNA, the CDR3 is TGTGCCAGCAGGAGGGCGGGACAGGGAGTTAATCGAGGTGGCTACACCTTC. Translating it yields CASRRAGQGVNRGGYTF.

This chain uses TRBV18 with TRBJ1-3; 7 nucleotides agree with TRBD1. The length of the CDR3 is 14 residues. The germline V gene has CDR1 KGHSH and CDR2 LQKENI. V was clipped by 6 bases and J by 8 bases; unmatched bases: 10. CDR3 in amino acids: CASSIRDSRDTIYF. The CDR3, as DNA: TGTGCCAGCTCCATCCGGGACAGCCGGGACACCATATATTTT.

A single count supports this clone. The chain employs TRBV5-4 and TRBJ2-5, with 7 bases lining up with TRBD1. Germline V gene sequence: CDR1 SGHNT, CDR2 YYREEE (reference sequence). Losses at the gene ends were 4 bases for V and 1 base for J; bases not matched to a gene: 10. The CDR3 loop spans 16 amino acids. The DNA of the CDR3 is TGTGCCAGCAGCGTGAAGAGAGGGGGCGGCCAAGAGACCCAGTACTTC. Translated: CASSVKRGGGQETQYF.

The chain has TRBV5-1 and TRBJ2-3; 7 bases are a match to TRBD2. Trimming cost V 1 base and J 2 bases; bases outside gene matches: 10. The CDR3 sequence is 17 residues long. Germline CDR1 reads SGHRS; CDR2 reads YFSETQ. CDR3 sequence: CASSLLTLADSTDTQYF. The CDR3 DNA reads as TGCGCCAGCAGCTTGCTGACCCTAGCGGATTCCACAGATACGCAGTATTTT.

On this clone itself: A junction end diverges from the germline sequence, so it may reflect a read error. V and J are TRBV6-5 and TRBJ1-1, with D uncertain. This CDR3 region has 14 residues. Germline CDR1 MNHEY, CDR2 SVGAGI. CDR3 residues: CASSYSTVNAEAFF. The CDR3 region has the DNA TGTGCCAGCAGTTACTCGACCGTGAACGCTGAAGCTTTCTTT.

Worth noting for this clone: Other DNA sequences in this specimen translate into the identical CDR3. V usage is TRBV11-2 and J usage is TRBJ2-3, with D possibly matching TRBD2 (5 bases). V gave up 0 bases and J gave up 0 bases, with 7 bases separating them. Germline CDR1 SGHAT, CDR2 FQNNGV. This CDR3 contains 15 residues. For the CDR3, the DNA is TGTGCCAGCAGCTTAGATCGGGGAAGCACAGATACGCAGTATTTT. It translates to CASSLDRGSTDTQYF. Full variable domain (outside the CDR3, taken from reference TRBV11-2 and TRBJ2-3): EAGVAQSPRYKIIEKRQSVAFWCNPISGHATLYWYQQILGQGPKLLIQFQNNGVVDDSQLPKDRFSAERLKGVDSTLKIQPAKLEDSAVYLCASSLDRGSTDTQYFGPGTRLTVL.

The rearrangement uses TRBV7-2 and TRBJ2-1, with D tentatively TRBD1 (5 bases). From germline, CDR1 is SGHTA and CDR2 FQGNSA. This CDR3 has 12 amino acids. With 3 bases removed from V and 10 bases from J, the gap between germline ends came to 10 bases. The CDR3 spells CASSFVGREQFF. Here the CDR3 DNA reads TGTGCCAGCAGCTTCGTGGGGCGAGAGCAGTTCTTC.

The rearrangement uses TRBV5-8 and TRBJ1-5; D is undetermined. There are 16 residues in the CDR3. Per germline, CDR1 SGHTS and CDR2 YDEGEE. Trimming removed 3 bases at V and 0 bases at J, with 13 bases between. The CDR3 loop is CASSSEKKVSNQPQHF. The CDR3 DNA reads TGTGCCAGCAGCTCCGAGAAGAAGGTTAGCAATCAGCCCCAGCATTTT. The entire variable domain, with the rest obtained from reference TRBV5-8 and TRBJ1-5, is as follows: EAGVTQSPTHLIKTRGQQATLRCSPISGHTSVYWYQQALGLGLQFLLWYDEGEERNRGNFPPRFSGRQFPNYSSELNVNALELEDSALYLCASSSEKKVSNQPQHFGDGTRLSIL.

For the CDR3, the DNA is TGTGCCAGCAGAGCCAACAGGGGGCGGACCGGGGAGCTGTTTTTT. Translated, it gives CASRANRGRTGELFF. The chain recombines TRBV6-1 with TRBJ2-2; 9 bases map to TRBD1. Trimming cost V 6 bases and J 5 bases; bases outside gene matches: 7. From germline, CDR1 is MNHNS and CDR2 SASEGT. CDR3 length: 15 residues.

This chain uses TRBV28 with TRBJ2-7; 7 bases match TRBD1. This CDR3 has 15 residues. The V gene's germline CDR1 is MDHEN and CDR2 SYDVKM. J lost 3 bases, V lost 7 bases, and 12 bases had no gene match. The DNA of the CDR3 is TGTGCCAGCACAAATCCCCTGGGACAGTTCTACGAGCAGTACTTC. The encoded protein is CASTNPLGQFYEQYF.

The CDR3 nucleotides read TGTGCCAGCAGCAACCCCCCCGGGCGGGAGCGGGATTGGTACGAGCAGTACTTC. As protein: CASSNPPGRERDWYEQYF. The chain couples TRBV21-1 to TRBJ2-7; the table's D gene call, TRBD2, was not cross checked with the DNA. TRBV21-1 is a pseudogene segment. The CDR3 is 18 amino acids.

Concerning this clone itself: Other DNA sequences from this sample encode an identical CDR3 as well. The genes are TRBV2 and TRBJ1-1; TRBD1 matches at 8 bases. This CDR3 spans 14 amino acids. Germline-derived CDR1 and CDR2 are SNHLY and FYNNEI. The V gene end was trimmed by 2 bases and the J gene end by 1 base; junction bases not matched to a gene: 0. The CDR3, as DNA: TGTGCCAGCAGTGAACAGGGGGCGAACACTGAAGCTTTCTTT. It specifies CASSEQGANTEAFF.

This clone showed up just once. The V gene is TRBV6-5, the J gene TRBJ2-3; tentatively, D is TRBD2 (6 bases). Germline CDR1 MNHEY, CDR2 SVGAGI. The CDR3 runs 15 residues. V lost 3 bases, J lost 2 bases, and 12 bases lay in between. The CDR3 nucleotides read TGTGCCAGCAGTTATTCGTGGGGGGTCACAGATACGCAGTATTTT. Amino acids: CASSYSWGVTDTQYF.

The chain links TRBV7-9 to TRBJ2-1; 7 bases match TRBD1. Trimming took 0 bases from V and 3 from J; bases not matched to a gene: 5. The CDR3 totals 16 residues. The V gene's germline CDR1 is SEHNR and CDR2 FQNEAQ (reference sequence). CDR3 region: CASSLASGGIYNEQFF. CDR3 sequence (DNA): TGTGCCAGCAGCTTAGCGTCAGGGGGTATCTACAATGAGCAGTTCTTC.

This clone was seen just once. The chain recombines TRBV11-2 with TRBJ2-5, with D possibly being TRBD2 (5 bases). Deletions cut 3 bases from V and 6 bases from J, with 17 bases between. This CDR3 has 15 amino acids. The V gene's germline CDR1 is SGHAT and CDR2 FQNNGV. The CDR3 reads CASSFRPRGSQTQYF. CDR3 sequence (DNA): TGTGCCAGCAGCTTCAGACCACGGGGTAGTCAGACCCAGTACTTC.

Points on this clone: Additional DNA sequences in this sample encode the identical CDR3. CDR3 sequence: CASSLDRTNYGYTF. The CDR3 coding sequence is TGCGCCAGCAGCTTGGATCGGACTAACTATGGCTACACCTTC. The chain combines TRBV5-1 with TRBJ1-2; D call uncertain. V was cut by 0 bases and J by 0 bases, with 6 bases left in between. CDR3 size: 14 residues. From germline, CDR1 is SGHRS and CDR2 YFSETQ.

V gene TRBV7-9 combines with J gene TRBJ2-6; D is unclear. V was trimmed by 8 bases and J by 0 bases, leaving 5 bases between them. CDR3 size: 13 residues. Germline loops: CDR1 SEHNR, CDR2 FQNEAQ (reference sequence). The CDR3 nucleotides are TGTGCCAGCCTGATCTCTGGGGCCAACGTCCTGACTTTC. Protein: CASLISGANVLTF.

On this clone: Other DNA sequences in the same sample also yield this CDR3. The CDR3 region is CASSIGREETQYF. The CDR3, as DNA: TGTGCCAGTAGTATAGGCAGGGAAGAGACCCAGTACTTC. The V and J genes are TRBV19 and TRBJ2-5; tentative D call: TRBD1 (5 bases). The V gene lost 1 base and the J gene lost 3 bases, with 6 bases spanning the gap. The germline V gene encodes CDR1 LNHDA and CDR2 SQIVND (reference sequence). The CDR3 contains 13 residues.